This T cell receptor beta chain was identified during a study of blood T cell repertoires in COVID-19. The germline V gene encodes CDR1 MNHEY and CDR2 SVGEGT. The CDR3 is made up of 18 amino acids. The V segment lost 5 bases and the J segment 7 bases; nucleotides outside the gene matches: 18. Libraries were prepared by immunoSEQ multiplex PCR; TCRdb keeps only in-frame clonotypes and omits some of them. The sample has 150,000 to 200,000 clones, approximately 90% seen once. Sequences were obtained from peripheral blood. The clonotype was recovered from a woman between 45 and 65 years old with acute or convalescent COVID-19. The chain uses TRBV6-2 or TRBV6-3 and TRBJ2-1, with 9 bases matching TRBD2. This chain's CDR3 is CASSPSHLIAGARNEQFF. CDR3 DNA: TGTGCCAGCAGTCCGTCTCACCTCATAGCGGGGGCGCGGAATGAGCAGTTCTTC.